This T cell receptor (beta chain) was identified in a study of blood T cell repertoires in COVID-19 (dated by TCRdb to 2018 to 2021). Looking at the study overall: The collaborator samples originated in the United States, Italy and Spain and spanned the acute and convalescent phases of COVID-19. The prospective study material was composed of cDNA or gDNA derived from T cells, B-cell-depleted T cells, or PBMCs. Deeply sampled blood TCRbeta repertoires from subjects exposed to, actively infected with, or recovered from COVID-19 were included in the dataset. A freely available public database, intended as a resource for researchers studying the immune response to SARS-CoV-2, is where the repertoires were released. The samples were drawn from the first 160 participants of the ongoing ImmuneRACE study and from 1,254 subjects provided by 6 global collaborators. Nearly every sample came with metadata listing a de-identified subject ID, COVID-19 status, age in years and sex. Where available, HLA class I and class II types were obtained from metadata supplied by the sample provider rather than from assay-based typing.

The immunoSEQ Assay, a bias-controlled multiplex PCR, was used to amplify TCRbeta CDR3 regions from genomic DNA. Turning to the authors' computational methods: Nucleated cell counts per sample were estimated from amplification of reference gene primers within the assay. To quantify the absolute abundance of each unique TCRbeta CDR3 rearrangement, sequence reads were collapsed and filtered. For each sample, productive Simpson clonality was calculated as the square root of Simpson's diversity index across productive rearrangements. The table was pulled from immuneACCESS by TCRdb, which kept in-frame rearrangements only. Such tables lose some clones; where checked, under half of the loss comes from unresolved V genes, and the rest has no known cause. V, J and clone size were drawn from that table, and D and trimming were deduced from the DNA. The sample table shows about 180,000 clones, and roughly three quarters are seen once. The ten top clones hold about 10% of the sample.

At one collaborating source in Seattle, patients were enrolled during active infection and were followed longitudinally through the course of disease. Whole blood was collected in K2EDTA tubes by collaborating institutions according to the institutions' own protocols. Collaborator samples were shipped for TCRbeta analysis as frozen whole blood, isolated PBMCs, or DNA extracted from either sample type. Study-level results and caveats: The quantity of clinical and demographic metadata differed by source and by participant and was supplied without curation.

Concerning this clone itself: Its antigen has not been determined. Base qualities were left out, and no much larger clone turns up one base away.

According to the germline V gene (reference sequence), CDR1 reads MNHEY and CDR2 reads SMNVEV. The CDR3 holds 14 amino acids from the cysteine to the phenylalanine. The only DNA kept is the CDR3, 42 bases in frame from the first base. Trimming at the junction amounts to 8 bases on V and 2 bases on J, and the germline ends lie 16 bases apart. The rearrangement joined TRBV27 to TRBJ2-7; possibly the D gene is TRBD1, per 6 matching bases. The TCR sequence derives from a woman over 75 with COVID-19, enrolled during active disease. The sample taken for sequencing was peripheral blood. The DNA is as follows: TGTGCCAGCGCGTGGGGGCTACCCCCCTACGAGCAGTACTTC. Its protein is CASAWGLPPYEQYF.